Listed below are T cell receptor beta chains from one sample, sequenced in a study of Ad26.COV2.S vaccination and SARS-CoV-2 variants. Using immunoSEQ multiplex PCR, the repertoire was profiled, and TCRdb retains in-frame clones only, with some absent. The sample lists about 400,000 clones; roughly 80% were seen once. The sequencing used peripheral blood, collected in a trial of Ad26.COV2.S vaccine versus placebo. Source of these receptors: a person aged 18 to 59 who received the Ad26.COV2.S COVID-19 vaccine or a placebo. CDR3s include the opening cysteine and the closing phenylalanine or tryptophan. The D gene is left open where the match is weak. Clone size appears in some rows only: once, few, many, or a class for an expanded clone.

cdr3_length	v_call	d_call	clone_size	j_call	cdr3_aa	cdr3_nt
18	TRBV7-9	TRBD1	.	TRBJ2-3	CASSRAEMTGALTDTQYF	TGTGCCAGCAGCCGTGCCGAAATGACAGGGGCCCTCACAGATACGCAGTATTTT
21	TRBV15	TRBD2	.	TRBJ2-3	CATSRNRRTPGLAGGRDTQYF	TGTGCCACCAGCAGAAACCGTAGAACCCCGGGACTAGCGGGGGGGAGAGATACGCAGTATTTT
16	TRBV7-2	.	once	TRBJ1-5	CASSLEGTVGNQPQHF	TGTGCCAGCAGCTTAGAAGGGACCGTAGGCAATCAGCCCCAGCATTTT
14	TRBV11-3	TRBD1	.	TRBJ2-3	CASGYDRVTDTQYF	TGTGCCAGCGGATACGACAGGGTCACAGATACGCAGTATTTT
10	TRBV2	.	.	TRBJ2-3	CASSSNAQYF	TGTGCCAGCTCTTCGAATGCGCAGTATTTT
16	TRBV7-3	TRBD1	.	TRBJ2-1	CASSPAGDRGRNEQFF	TGTGCCAGCAGCCCCGCGGGGGACAGGGGGCGAAATGAGCAGTTCTTC
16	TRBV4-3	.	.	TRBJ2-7	CASSSGMIRQRNEQYF	TGCGCCAGCTCCTCGGGGATGATTCGACAACGTAACGAGCAGTACTTC
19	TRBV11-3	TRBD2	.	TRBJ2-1	CASSAPAQRGLAAPGEQFF	TGTGCCAGCAGCGCGCCAGCTCAGAGGGGACTAGCGGCCCCCGGAGAGCAGTTCTTC
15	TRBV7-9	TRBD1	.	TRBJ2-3	CASSIGTGVPDTQYF	TGTGCCAGCAGCATCGGGACAGGGGTCCCAGATACGCAGTATTTT
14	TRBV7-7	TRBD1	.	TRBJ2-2	CASSLGQGIGELFF	TGTGCCAGCAGCTTAGGACAGGGGATCGGGGAGCTGTTTTTT
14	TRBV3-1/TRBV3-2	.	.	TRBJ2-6	CASSPTSGANVLTF	TGTGCCAGCAGCCCCACCTCTGGGGCCAACGTCCTGACTTTC
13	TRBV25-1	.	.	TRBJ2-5	CASSDSLRETQYF	TGTGCCAGCAGTGATTCCCTACGGGAGACCCAGTACTTC
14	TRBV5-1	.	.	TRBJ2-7	CASSVGGRGYEQYF	TGCGCCAGCAGCGTGGGGGGCCGAGGCTACGAGCAGTACTTC
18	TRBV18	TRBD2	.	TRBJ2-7	CASSPRLALSGSRYEQYF	TGTGCCAGCTCACCTCGACTAGCTCTAAGCGGCTCTAGGTACGAGCAGTACTTC
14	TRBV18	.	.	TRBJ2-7	CASSPAGSGWEQYF	TGTGCCAGCTCACCTGCCGGATCAGGATGGGAGCAGTACTTC
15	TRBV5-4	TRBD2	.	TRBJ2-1	CASSPRLAGGDEQFF	TGTGCCAGCAGCCCCAGACTAGCGGGAGGGGATGAGCAGTTCTTC
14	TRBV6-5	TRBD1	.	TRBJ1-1	CASTQGQLNTEAFF	TGTGCCAGCACCCAGGGACAGCTGAACACTGAAGCTTTCTTT
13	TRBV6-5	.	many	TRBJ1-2	CASSTTNRDGYTF	TGTGCCAGCAGTACAACGAACAGGGATGGCTACACCTTC
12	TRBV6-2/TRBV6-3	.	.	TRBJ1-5	CASSYDLGPQHF	TGTGCCAGCAGTTACGACCTGGGGCCCCAGCATTTT
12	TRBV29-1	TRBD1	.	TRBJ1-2	CSVGGTVYGYTF	TGCAGCGTCGGGGGGACAGTCTATGGCTACACCTTC
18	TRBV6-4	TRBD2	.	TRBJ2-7	CASSGSGTSGIESYEQYF	TGTGCCAGCAGTGGTTCCGGGACTAGCGGTATAGAGTCCTACGAGCAGTACTTC
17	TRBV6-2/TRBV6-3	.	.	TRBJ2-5	CASSYSRQDYIQETQYF	TGTGCCAGCAGTTACTCCCGCCAGGATTACATACAAGAGACCCAGTACTTC